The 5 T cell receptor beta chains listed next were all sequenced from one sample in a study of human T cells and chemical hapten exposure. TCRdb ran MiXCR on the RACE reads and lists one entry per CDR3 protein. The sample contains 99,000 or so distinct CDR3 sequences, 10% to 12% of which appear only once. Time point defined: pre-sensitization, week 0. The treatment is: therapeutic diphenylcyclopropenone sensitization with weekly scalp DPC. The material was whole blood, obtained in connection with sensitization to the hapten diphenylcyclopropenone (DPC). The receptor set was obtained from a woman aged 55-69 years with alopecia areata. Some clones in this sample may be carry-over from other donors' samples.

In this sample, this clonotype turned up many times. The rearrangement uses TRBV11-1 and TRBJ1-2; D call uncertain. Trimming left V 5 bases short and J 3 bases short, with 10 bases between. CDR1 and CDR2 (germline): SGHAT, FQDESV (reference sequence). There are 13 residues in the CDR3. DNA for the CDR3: TGTGCCAGCAGCCGGAGCGAGTACTATGGCTACACCTTC. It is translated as CASSRSEYYGYTF.

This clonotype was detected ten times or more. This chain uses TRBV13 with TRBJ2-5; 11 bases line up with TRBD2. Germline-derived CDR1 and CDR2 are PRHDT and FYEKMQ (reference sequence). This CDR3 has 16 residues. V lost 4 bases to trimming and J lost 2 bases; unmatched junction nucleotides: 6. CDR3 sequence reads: CASSYRLAGKQETQYF. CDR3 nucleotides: TGTGCCAGCAGCTATCGACTAGCGGGGAAACAAGAGACCCAGTACTTC.

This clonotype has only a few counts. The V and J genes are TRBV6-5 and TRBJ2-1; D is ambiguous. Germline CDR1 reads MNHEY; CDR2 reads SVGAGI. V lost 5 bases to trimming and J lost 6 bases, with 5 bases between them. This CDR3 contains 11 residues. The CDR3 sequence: CASSAINEQFF. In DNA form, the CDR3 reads TGTGCCAGCAGTGCGATCAATGAGCAGTTCTTC.

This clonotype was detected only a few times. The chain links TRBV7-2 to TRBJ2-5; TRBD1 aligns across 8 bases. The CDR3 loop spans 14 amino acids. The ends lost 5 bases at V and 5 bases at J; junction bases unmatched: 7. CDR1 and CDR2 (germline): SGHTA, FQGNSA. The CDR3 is CASSRQGSWETQYF. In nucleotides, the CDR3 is TGTGCCAGCAGCCGACAGGGGAGCTGGGAGACCCAGTACTTC.

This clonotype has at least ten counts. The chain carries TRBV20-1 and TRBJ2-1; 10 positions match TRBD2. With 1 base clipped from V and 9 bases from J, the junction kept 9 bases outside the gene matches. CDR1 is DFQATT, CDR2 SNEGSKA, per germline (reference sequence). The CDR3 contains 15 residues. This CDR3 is CSARVPSGGAIEQFF. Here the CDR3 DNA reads TGCAGTGCTAGAGTGCCCAGCGGGGGGGCCATTGAGCAGTTCTTC.